Listed here are 21 T cell receptor beta chains from one sample, sequenced in a study of T cells in Graves' hyperthyroidism and ophthalmopathy. Authors of the study amplified TCR beta CDR3 regions from RNA transcripts. The TCR CDR3 first-round RT-PCR relied on the HTBI primer set. TCRdb reprocessed the multiplex PCR reads via MiXCR and lists one record per CDR3 protein. Of about 350,000 distinct CDR3 sequences in the sample, roughly 20% were seen once. Sample: blood. The source of these receptors is a woman in her thirties or forties with Graves' ophthalmopathy.

In this sample, this clonotype turned up many times. The chain is built from TRBV10-1 and TRBJ2-7, with 10 bases identical to TRBD2. The CDR3 length is 15 residues. Per germline, CDR1 WNHNN and CDR2 SYGVQD (reference sequence). Trimming at V came to 2 bases and at J to 5 bases, leaving 6 bases not matched to a gene. CDR3 sequence (DNA): TGCGCCAGCAGTGAGGGGCTAGCGGGAGCGGACGAGCAGTACTTC. Translation: CASSEGLAGADEQYF.

This clonotype was found many times. V is TRBV28 and J is TRBJ2-7, with 9 bases lining up with TRBD1. With V trimmed by 2 bases and J by 3 bases, 5 bases remained unmatched. This CDR3 is built from 15 residues. Germline CDR1 reads MDHEN; CDR2 reads SYDVKM. The CDR3 here is CASSLGGTGLYEQYF. CDR3 bases: TGTGCCAGCAGTTTAGGCGGGACAGGGCTCTACGAGCAGTACTTC.

This clonotype was counted only a few times. The CDR3 loop is CASRARGWDRNLNTEAFF. DNA of the CDR3: TGTGCCAGTAGAGCCAGGGGATGGGACAGGAATTTGAACACTGAAGCTTTCTTT. V is TRBV19 and J is TRBJ1-1, with 8 bases that match TRBD1. Germline V CDR1 and CDR2: LNHDA, SQIVND (reference sequence). This CDR3 is built from 18 residues. The J segment lost 0 bases and the V segment lost 6 bases, leaving 15 bases of the junction unmatched.

The V call is TRBV30, the J call TRBJ2-2, with 8 nucleotides matching TRBD2. Losses at the gene ends were 1 base for V and 5 bases for J; bases not matched to a gene: 3. This CDR3 is built from 14 residues. Germline-derived CDR1 and CDR2 are GTSNPN and SVGIG (reference sequence). The CDR3, as DNA: TGTGCCTGGAGTGGCGGGAGGTTAACCGGGGAGCTGTTTTTT. Translation gives CAWSGGRLTGELFF.

The table lists this clonotype with many counts. This chain links TRBV28 with TRBJ2-4; D not resolved. The CDR3 runs 13 residues. Between the trimmed V and J ends, which lost 2 bases and 5 bases, there was a span of 7 bases. CDR1 and CDR2 from the germline V gene are MDHEN and SYDVKM. CDR3 coding DNA: TGTGCCAGCAGTTTACCAGTAGAAAACATTCAGTACTTC. Protein: CASSLPVENIQYF.

This clonotype was observed at least ten times. J is TRBJ1-2 and V is TRBV28, with D unclear. V lost 6 bases, J lost 7 bases, and 12 bases lay in between. CDR3 length: 12 amino acids. The V gene's germline CDR1 is MDHEN and CDR2 SYDVKM. This CDR3 reads CASRGLYGGYTF. DNA for the CDR3: TGTGCCAGCAGGGGATTGTATGGTGGCTACACCTTC.

This clonotype was seen repeatedly, ten times or more. The chain recombines TRBV20-1 with TRBJ2-5, with D tentatively TRBD1 (8 bases). In germline, CDR1 is DFQATT, CDR2 SNEGSKA (reference sequence). The CDR3 runs 17 residues. With 2 bases removed from V and 2 bases from J, the gap between germline ends came to 21 bases. CDR3 in DNA: TGCAGTGCTAGATTGGGGGGGACAGGTCGCCCACAAGAGACCCAGTACTTC. Translating gives CSARLGGTGRPQETQYF.

This clonotype was counted many times. The gene calls are TRBV15 and TRBJ2-5, with 8 bases lining up with TRBD1. The germline gives CDR1 LNHNV, CDR2 YYDKDF (reference sequence). Trimming cost V 1 base and J 5 bases; bases outside gene matches: 6. The CDR3 runs 15 residues. The CDR3 DNA reads as TGTGCCACCAGCAGAGCCGGACAGGGTCCGGAGACCCAGTACTTC. This gives the protein CATSRAGQGPETQYF.

This clonotype was seen at least ten times. The chain recombines TRBV19 with TRBJ1-1, with no clear D. V dropped 3 bases and J dropped 0 bases, with 8 bases sitting between them. Germline-derived CDR1 and CDR2 are LNHDA and SQIVND (reference sequence). The length of the CDR3 is 14 residues. In nucleotides, the CDR3 is TGTGCCAGTAGTATTCTACACCTGAACACTGAAGCTTTCTTT. Protein: CASSILHLNTEAFF.

The rearrangement links TRBV20-1 to TRBJ2-5; the D gene is possibly TRBD2 (5 bases). The CDR3 is 16 residues long. Trimming cost V 5 bases and J 0 bases, with 19 bases left between them. Germline V gene sequence: CDR1 DFQATT, CDR2 SNEGSKA (reference sequence). The CDR3 sequence is CSAFPQKERDQETQYF. The CDR3 DNA is TGCAGTGCTTTCCCCCAGAAGGAGAGGGACCAAGAGACCCAGTACTTC.

The gene calls are TRBV19 and TRBJ2-2; tentative D call: TRBD2 (5 bases). The CDR3 has 15 residues. V gave up 1 base and J gave up 6 bases, with 12 bases separating them. Germline V gives CDR1 LNHDA, CDR2 SQIVND (reference sequence). CDR3 coding DNA: TGTGCCAGTAGTATAGCATCGGGGTTCCCCGGGGAGCTGTTTTTT. Its protein is CASSIASGFPGELFF.

This clonotype occurred many times. This chain joins TRBV4-2 and TRBJ1-1; D is perhaps TRBD1 (6 bases). CDR1 is LGHNA and CDR2 is YNFKEQ in the germline V gene. V lost 2 bases, J lost 4 bases, and 11 bases lay in between. The CDR3 runs 14 residues. The CDR3 sequence: CASSQRGAGTEAFF. CDR3 nucleotides: TGTGCCAGCAGCCAACGGGGGGCTGGCACTGAAGCTTTCTTT.

This clonotype was found many times. The chain links TRBV6-5 to TRBJ2-5, with D unresolved. V dropped 2 bases and J dropped 4 bases, with 8 bases sitting between them. The CDR3 consists of 13 residues. Germline lookup yields CDR1 MNHEY and CDR2 SVGAGI. This CDR3 reads CASSYKETETQYF. The CDR3 DNA sequence: TGTGCCAGCAGTTACAAGGAGACAGAGACCCAGTACTTC.

This clonotype was observed at least ten times. The chain couples TRBV7-9 to TRBJ2-7; D not certain. Germline V gene data show CDR1 as SEHNR and CDR2 as FQNEAQ (reference sequence). The V gene lost 1 base and the J gene lost 4 bases, with 11 bases spanning the gap. This CDR3 is built from 14 residues. The CDR3 DNA reads TGTGCCAGCAGCTTAGGCGACGGCAGATACGAGCAGTACTTC. Encoded protein: CASSLGDGRYEQYF. Combining the CDR3 with reference TRBV7-9 and TRBJ2-7 gives the whole variable domain DTGVSQNPRHKITKRGQNVTFRCDPISEHNRLYWYRQTLGQGPEFLTYFQNEAQLEKSRLLSDRFSAERPKGSFSTLEIQRTEQGDSAMYLCASSLGDGRYEQYFGPGTRLTVT.

This clonotype was seen many times. V is TRBV7-2 and J is TRBJ1-2; 9 nucleotides line up with TRBD1. Looked up from germline, CDR1 is SGHTA and CDR2 is FQGNSA. This CDR3 comprises 19 residues. V lost 5 bases to trimming and J lost 5 bases; unmatched junction nucleotides: 21. The DNA of the CDR3 is TGTGCCAGCAGCGGAACTCCTACCGCACAGGGGGCGAGTCGGTATGGCTACACCTTC. This codes for CASSGTPTAQGASRYGYTF.

V gene TRBV7-2 combines with J gene TRBJ2-7; 8 bases agree with TRBD2. The V gene's germline CDR1 is SGHTA and CDR2 FQGNSA. V lost 2 bases to trimming and J lost 2 bases; unmatched junction nucleotides: 11. This CDR3 spans 17 amino acids. CDR3 protein: CASSLSVPIGRAYEQYF. In nucleotides, the CDR3 is TGTGCCAGCAGCTTATCGGTCCCTATCGGGAGGGCCTACGAGCAGTACTTC.

This clonotype was observed once. The rearrangement uses TRBV4-2 and TRBJ2-7; possibly TRBD2 for D (5 bases). This CDR3 comprises 17 residues. Trimming took 6 bases from V and 3 from J, leaving 24 bases between them. CDR1 and CDR2 from the germline V gene are LGHNA and YNFKEQ. In nucleotides, the CDR3 is TGTGCCAGCAGTCCCCTTGAGGGCGCTAGCTGGGTCTACGAGCAGTACTTC. This encodes CASSPLEGASWVYEQYF.

This clonotype was recorded at least ten times. The genes are TRBV20-1 and TRBJ2-7; TRBD1 or TRBD2 may be the D gene (6 bases each). The CDR3 runs to 11 residues. Germline CDR1 is DFQATT and CDR2 is SNEGSKA (reference sequence). The CDR3 DNA reads TGCGCATGCGGGACACACTACGAGCAGTACTTC. As protein: CACGTHYEQYF.

This clonotype was observed at least ten times. The chain recombines TRBV12-5 with TRBJ2-3, with D possibly matching TRBD2 (6 bases). Germline values: CDR1 LGHNT, CDR2 FRNRAP. Between the trimmed V and J ends, which lost 5 bases and 2 bases, there was a span of 17 bases. The CDR3 runs 16 residues. CDR3 loop: CASGPTGVYFTDTQYF. The CDR3 coding sequence is TGTGCTAGTGGTCCCACGGGGGTTTACTTCACAGATACGCAGTATTTT.

In its sample, this clonotype was seen many times. The chain couples TRBV6-5 to TRBJ2-7; D call uncertain. V was clipped by 0 bases and J by 5 bases, with 11 bases between them. Germline CDR1 and CDR2: MNHEY and SVGAGI. The CDR3 contains 14 residues. The CDR3 nucleotides are TGTGCCAGCAGTTACTCAGTCAGCCAGAACGAGCAGTACTTC. Translation gives CASSYSVSQNEQYF.

This clonotype has at least ten counts. The V gene is TRBV5-1, the J gene TRBJ2-7; D assignment may be TRBD1 or TRBD2 (6 bases each). Germline V CDR1 and CDR2: SGHRS, YFSETQ. The length of the CDR3 is 14 residues. V was shortened by 0 bases and J by 3 bases, with 10 bases between the two germline ends. This CDR3 is CASSLVRGVYEQYF. As DNA, the CDR3 is TGCGCCAGCAGCTTGGTTAGGGGGGTCTACGAGCAGTACTTC.